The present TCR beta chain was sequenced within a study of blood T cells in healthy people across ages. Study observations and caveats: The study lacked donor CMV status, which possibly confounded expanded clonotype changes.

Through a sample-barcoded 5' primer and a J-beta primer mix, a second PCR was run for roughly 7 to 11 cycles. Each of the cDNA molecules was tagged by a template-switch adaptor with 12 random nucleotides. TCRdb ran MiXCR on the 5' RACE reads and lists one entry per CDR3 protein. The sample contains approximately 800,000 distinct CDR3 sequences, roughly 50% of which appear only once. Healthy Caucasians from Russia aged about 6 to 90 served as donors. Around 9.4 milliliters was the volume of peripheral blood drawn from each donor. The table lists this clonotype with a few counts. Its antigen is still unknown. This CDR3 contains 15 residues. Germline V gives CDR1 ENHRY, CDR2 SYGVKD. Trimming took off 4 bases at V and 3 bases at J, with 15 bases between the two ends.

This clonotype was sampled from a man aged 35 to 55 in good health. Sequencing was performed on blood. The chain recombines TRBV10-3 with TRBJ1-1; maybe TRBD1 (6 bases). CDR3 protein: CAISGRRGKDTEAFF. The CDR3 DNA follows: TGTGCCATCAGTGGGAGGAGGGGGAAAGACACTGAAGCTTTCTTT.